This T cell receptor beta chain was recorded in a study of shared clonotypes between healthy human individuals. A split of CD4+ cells into CD45RA+ naive and CD45RA-negative memory subsets was performed. TCRdb keeps only in-frame clones here, not all; method: immunoSEQ multiplex PCR. The data hold 600,000 to 750,000 clones, with 72% observed a single time. The germline CDR1 and CDR2 sequences are SGHRS and YFSETQ. Trimming stripped 4 bases from V and 7 bases from J, with 21 bases between. This CDR3 region has 15 residues. The rearrangement uses TRBV5-1 and TRBJ2-7, with D perhaps TRBD1 or TRBD2 (6 bases each). Sequencing input: memory CD4+ T cells sorted from blood. Specified subset: CD45RA-negative fraction. This clonotype was sampled from a woman in her thirties in good health. CDR3 protein: CASSVGGTSFLEQYF. CDR3 DNA: TGCGCCAGCAGCGTGGGCGGGACATCCTTCTTGGAGCAGTACTTC.